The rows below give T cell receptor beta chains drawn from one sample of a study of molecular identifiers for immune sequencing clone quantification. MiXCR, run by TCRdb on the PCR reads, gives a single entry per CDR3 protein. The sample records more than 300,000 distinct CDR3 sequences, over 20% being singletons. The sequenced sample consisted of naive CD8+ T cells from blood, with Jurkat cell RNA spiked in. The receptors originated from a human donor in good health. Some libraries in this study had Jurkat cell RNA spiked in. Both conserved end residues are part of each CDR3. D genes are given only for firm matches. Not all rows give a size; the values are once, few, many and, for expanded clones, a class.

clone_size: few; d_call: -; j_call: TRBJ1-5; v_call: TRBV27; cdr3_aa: CASSQSRGSNQPQHF; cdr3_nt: TGTGCCAGCAGTCAATCCAGGGGAAGCAATCAGCCCCAGCATTTT
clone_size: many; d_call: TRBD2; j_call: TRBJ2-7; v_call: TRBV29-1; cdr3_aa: CSVELAGGYDEQYF; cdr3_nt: TGCAGCGTTGAACTAGCGGGAGGGTACGACGAGCAGTACTTC
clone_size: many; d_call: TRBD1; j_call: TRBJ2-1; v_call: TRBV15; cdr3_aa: CATSRDPPDRVFNEQFF; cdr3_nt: TGTGCCACCAGCAGAGATCCCCCGGACAGGGTTTTCAATGAGCAGTTCTTC
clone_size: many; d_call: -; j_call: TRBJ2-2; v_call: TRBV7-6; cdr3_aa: CASSFTENTGELFF; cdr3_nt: TGTGCCAGCAGCTTTACAGAGAACACCGGGGAGCTGTTTTTT
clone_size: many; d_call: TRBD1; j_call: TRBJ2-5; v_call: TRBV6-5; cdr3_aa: CASSYSTGMETQYF; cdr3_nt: TGTGCCAGCAGTTACTCGACAGGGATGGAGACCCAGTACTTC
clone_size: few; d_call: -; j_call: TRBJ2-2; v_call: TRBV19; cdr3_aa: CASSTRDPDTGELFF; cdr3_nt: TGTGCCAGTAGTACTCGGGACCCAGACACCGGGGAGCTGTTTTTT
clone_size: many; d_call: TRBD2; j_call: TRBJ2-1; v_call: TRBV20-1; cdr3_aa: CSARGTSFYNEQFF; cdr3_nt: TGCAGTGCTAGAGGGACTAGCTTCTACAATGAGCAGTTCTTC
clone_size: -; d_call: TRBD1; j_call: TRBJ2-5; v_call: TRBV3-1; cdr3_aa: CASSPPFLSWQGVRKTQYF; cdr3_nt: TGTGCCAGCAGCCCCCCCTTTCTATCGTGGCAGGGGGTGAGAAAGACCCAGTACTTC
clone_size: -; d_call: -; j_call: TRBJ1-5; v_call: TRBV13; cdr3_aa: CASSLSRGACQPQHF; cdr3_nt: TGTGCCAGCAGCTTATCGAGGGGGGCTTGTCAGCCCCAGCATTTC
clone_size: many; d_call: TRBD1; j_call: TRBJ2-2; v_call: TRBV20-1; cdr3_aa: CSASNRGRFNTGELFF; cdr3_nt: TGCAGTGCTTCGAACAGGGGGCGGTTCAACACCGGGGAGCTGTTTTTT
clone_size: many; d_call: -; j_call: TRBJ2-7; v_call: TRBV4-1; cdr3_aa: CASSQEDGTYEQYF; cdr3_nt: TGCGCCAGCAGCCAAGAGGACGGAACTTACGAGCAGTACTTC
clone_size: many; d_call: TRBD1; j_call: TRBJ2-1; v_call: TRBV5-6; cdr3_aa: CASSWGQAMDEQFF; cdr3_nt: TGTGCCAGCAGCTGGGGACAGGCCATGGATGAGCAGTTCTTC
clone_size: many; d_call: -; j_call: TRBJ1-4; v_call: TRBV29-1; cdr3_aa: CRYPASGLFF; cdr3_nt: TGCAGGTACCCGGCCAGTGGACTGTTTTTT
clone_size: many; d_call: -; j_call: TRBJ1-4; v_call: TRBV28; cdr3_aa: CASRQGLGEKLFF; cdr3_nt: TGTGCCAGCAGACAGGGTTTAGGGGAAAAACTGTTTTTT
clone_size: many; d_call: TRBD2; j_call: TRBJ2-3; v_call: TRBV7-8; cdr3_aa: CASSPPWGGGTDTQYF; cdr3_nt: TGTGCCAGCAGCCCACCGTGGGGGGGGGGCACAGATACGCAGTATTTT
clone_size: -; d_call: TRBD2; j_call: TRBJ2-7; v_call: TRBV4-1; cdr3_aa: CTSSQYLAGGVGEQYF; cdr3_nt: TGCACCAGCAGCCAGTACCTAGCGGGAGGGGTAGGCGAGCAGTACTTC
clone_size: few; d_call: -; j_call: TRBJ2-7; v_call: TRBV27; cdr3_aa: CASSLGQSTISYEQYF; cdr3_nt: TGTGCCAGCAGTTTAGGGCAGAGTACCATCTCCTACGAGCAGTACTTC
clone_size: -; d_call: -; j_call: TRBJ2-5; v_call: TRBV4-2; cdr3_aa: CASSQGGARGASWRETQYF; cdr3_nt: TGTGCCAGCAGCCAAGGAGGGGCCCGCGGGGCTAGCTGGCGAGAGACCCAGTACTTC
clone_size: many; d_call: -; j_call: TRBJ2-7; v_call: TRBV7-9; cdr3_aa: CASSPSGYSYEQYF; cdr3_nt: TGTGCCAGCAGCCCTAGTGGGTATTCCTACGAGCAGTACTTC
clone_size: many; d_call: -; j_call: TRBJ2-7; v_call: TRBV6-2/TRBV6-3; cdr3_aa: CASSYLYEQYF; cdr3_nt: TGTGCCAGCAGTTACCTCTACGAGCAGTACTTC